The subject of this entry is one TCR beta chain. The target of this receptor is not known. Base qualities are not provided; no much larger clone lies one nucleotide away. Preparation of the library involved the immunoSEQ multiplex PCR assay. On the study's bioinformatics: A statistical classification framework was developed to diagnose cytomegalovirus status using the catalog of TCR beta chain sequences. TCRdb obtained this table from immuneACCESS and retained in-frame rearrangements with V and J assigned. These tables miss some clones; where compared with another copy, unresolved V genes account for less than half of the shortfall, and the remainder is unexplained. The V and J calls and clone size were taken over from that table, and D and trimming were inferred from the DNA. The sample table holds under 95,000 clones, of which 94% were seen once. About 3.3% of the sample is in the top ten clones.

Based on the germline V gene, the CDR1 and CDR2 sequences are SGHTA and FQGNSA. A distance of 8 bases separates the germline ends of V and J, which lose 3 bases and 3 bases respectively. Reading from cysteine to phenylalanine, the CDR3 counts 14 amino acids. Only the CDR3 part of the read is kept: 42 bases, read in frame from the first base. The donors belonged to the validation cohort of around 110 subjects, which was separate from the roughly 700-subject first cohort. This entry comes from a study of cytomegalovirus exposure and HLA in healthy donors (dated by TCRdb to about 2017). Regarding the research as a whole: According to a later analysis, one platform produced both the 110 or so validation repertoires and the approximately 660 repertoires of the first cohort. High-throughput TCR immunosequencing, statistical association of individual TCRs with disease status, and machine learning were combined to predict cytomegalovirus infection status. In addition to the first cohort of around 670 subjects, a separate validation cohort of 100 to 150 different subjects was used. The study was designed to test whether signatures of past pathogen exposure could be identified by cataloging public T cell receptors.

Here is what the overall study found, with its caveats: A later analysis had no HLA typing for the validation cohort, so co-occurrence there was scored across all 130 or so repertoires. In vitro tests confirmed that three of the cytomegalovirus-associated TCR beta chains recognize cytomegalovirus antigens. The classifier was reported to diagnose cytomegalovirus status with high specificity and sensitivity in both the original cohort and the validation cohort. The study listed approximately 150 TCR beta chains as associated with cytomegalovirus. Subsequent analysis determined that TCRs grouped into clusters in the first cohort also showed a tendency toward co-occurrence across the approximately 110 validation repertoires, and 90% to 95% of cluster scores exceeded 0. The authors suggested that the approach could potentially be generalized to other disease states and immunological phenotypes. Most TCR sequences were observed very rarely across donors, whereas some public TCRs were present in many individuals.

This clonotype was obtained from a woman under 30 in good health and CMV-seropositive. The sequencing input was PBMCs. The rearranged segments are TRBV7-2 and TRBJ2-2; TRBD2 is a weak D gene call, 6 bases matching. The nucleotides read TGTGCCAGCAGCTTTACTAGCTACACCGGGGAGCTGTTTTTT. Its protein reads: CASSFTSYTGELFF.